This TCR beta chain was captured in a study of cytomegalovirus exposure and HLA in healthy donors. Study-level points and caveats: A later analysis associated 15,000 or so TCR beta sequences with HLA alleles at a 0.05 false discovery rate.

Note on this clone: Its matching antigen is unknown.

Germline V gives CDR1 MDHEN, CDR2 SYDVKM. V was pared by 1 base and J by 3 bases, with 3 bases of the junction left unmatched. CDR3 size: 14 residues. Healthy people donating bone marrow made up the donors. 60 Vbeta and 13 Jbeta primers were used in PCR. The table came from immunoSEQ multiplex PCR; TCRdb's copy has only in-frame clones and leaves some out. The sample has roughly 200,000 clones, 75% to 90% seen once. The sequencing input was PBMCs. This chain links TRBV28 with TRBJ2-7, with 7 bases aligning to TRBD1. This TCR derives from a woman aged 30 to 39 in good health and CMV-seronegative. Here the CDR3 reads CASSLLRQGYEQYF. In DNA form, the CDR3 reads TGTGCCAGCAGTTTATTGCGACAGGGCTACGAGCAGTACTTC.